A single sample gave rise to the 2 T cell receptor beta chains below, sequenced in a study of persistence of HIV-infected CD4 T cells. The stimulus was an HIV-1 Gag 15-mer peptide pool, around 1.1 ug/peptide/mL. Memory cells lacking CD40L and CD69 with high CD45RO were sorted. These receptors' antigens are unknown. Sequencing used immunoSEQ version 4 in survey mode. Libraries were prepared by immunoSEQ multiplex PCR; TCRdb keeps only in-frame clonotypes and omits some of them. The repertoire holds more than 30,000 clones, with 82% as singletons. Sequencing was performed on cultured CD4+ T cells from PBMCs, taken from a patient who received antiretroviral therapy. All receptors come from an adult with HIV. The donor label of this sample is uncertain.

The gene calls are TRBV12-3 or TRBV12-4 and TRBJ1-1; TRBD1 agrees at 9 bases. This CDR3 is 13 amino acids long. With V trimmed by 4 bases and J by 6 bases, 3 bases remained unmatched. CDR3 DNA sequence: TGTGCCAGCAGTTCCAGACAGGGGGCTGAAGCTTTCTTT. It yields the protein CASSSRQGAEAFF.

The chain uses TRBV20-1 and TRBJ2-5; D may be TRBD2 (6 bases). Trimming cost V 3 bases and J 0 bases, with 20 bases left between them. Germline CDR1 DFQATT, CDR2 SNEGSKA (reference sequence). The CDR3 contains 17 residues. CDR3 coding DNA: TGCAGTGCTAGTAGGGCTGAGGCAGGAGGGTACCAAGAGACCCAGTACTTC. Encoded protein: CSASRAEAGGYQETQYF.